One sample yielded the 24 T cell receptor beta chains listed below, sequenced in a study of blood T cell repertoires in COVID-19. The protocol was immunoSEQ multiplex PCR, while the TCRdb copy is restricted to in-frame clones and leaves out a portion. Of approximately 280,000 clones in the sample, approximately 90% were seen once. The source material was PBMCs or T cells enriched from blood (not recorded which). These receptors came from a woman aged 35 to 49 who had recovered from COVID-19.

The rearrangement uses TRBV7-6 and TRBJ1-2; D is possibly TRBD1 (5 bases). CDR3 length: 15 residues. V was shortened by 3 bases and J by 3 bases, with 14 bases between the two germline ends. Germline assignment: CDR1 SGHVS and CDR2 FNYEAQ. The CDR3 region is CASSLADKAYYGYTF. CDR3 coding DNA: TGTGCCAGCAGCTTGGCGGACAAGGCGTACTATGGCTACACCTTC.

The gene calls are TRBV28 and TRBJ1-6; 8 bases map to TRBD1. The J segment lost 6 bases and the V segment lost 6 bases, leaving 7 bases of the junction unmatched. Looked up from germline, CDR1 is MDHEN and CDR2 is SYDVKM. This CDR3 contains 15 residues. CDR3 DNA sequence: TGTGCCAGCAGCTACTCCAGGGGGCGTAATTCACCCCTCCACTTT. Encoded protein: CASSYSRGRNSPLHF.

The chain joins TRBV5-8 to TRBJ2-1; 7 bases map to TRBD2. The CDR3 totals 14 residues. With 4 bases clipped from V and 5 bases from J, the junction kept 6 bases outside the gene matches. The germline gives CDR1 SGHTS, CDR2 YDEGEE. The CDR3 is CASSVGRQHNEQFF. DNA of the CDR3: TGTGCCAGCAGCGTCGGGAGGCAGCACAATGAGCAGTTCTTC.

The genes are TRBV5-1 and TRBJ2-7; D gene ambiguous. V dropped 1 base and J dropped 6 bases, with 5 bases sitting between them. The CDR3 runs 11 residues. Germline V gene data show CDR1 as SGHRS and CDR2 as YFSETQ. DNA for the CDR3: TGCGCCAGCAGCTTGTTGGCCGAGCAGTACTTC. This translates into CASSLLAEQYF. The full variable domain, in which reference TRBV5-1 and TRBJ2-7 provide the parts outside the CDR3, is KAGVTQTPRYLIKTRGQQVTLSCSPISGHRSVSWYQQTPGQGLQFLFEYFSETQRNKGNFPGRFSGRQFSNSRSEMNVSTLELGDSALYLCASSLLAEQYFGPGTRLTVT.

A note on this clone: This could be a read error, since a much larger clone is one nucleotide away. The rearrangement links TRBV11-3 to TRBJ2-7; 9 positions match TRBD1. This CDR3 is built from 13 residues. Trimming at V came to 1 base and at J to 6 bases, leaving 1 base not matched to a gene. Germline CDR1 reads SGHNT; CDR2 reads YENEEA. The CDR3 nucleotides read TGTGCCAGCAGCTTAGGACAGGGGGGCGAGCAGTACTTC. As protein: CASSLGQGGEQYF.

Here the CDR3 DNA reads TGTGCCAGCACCCCACGACAGGGCTTGGATGGCTACACCTTC. This codes for CASTPRQGLDGYTF. This rearrangement joins TRBV5-4 to TRBJ1-2; 7 positions match TRBD1. V shed 6 bases, J shed 6 bases, and the junction held 11 bases outside the gene matches. CDR3 length: 14 residues. Germline values: CDR1 SGHNT, CDR2 YYREEE (reference sequence).

V gene TRBV7-2 combines with J gene TRBJ2-7, with a possible D match to TRBD1 (6 bases). The CDR3 is 12 amino acids. Germline values: CDR1 SGHTA, CDR2 FQGNSA. Trimming took 4 bases from V and 5 from J, leaving 9 bases between them. CDR3 sequence reads: CASSWDTDEQYF. The CDR3, as DNA: TGTGCCAGCAGCTGGGACACCGACGAGCAGTACTTC.

The chain employs TRBV7-2 and TRBJ1-1; 9 bases are shared with TRBD1. This CDR3 contains 16 residues. V lost 5 bases, J lost 1 base, and 8 bases stayed unmatched. Germline CDR1 is SGHTA and CDR2 is FQGNSA. The CDR3 coding sequence is TGTGCCAGCAGCCCGACAGGGGGAACAGGGAACACTGAAGCTTTCTTT. Protein: CASSPTGGTGNTEAFF.

The chain combines TRBV27 with TRBJ1-5, with 10 bases matching TRBD1. The CDR3 sequence is 16 residues long. Germline-derived CDR1 and CDR2 are MNHEY and SMNVEV (reference sequence). Germline trimming cut 6 bases from V and 4 bases from J; bases unmatched to any gene: 9. As DNA, the CDR3 is TGTGCCAGCAGCCGTTGGACAGGGGGTGTAAATCAGCCCCAGCATTTT. It yields the protein CASSRWTGGVNQPQHF.

The V call is TRBV29-1, the J call TRBJ2-1, with 15 bases identical to TRBD2. Germline assignment: CDR1 SQVTM and CDR2 ANQGSEA. This CDR3 spans 14 amino acids. J was trimmed by 6 bases and V by 4 bases; bases with no gene match: 1. DNA for the CDR3: TGCAGCGTTGGGGGACTAGCGGGAGGCAATGAGCAGTTCTTC. This translates into CSVGGLAGGNEQFF.

The rearrangement joins TRBV6-5 to TRBJ2-3; 8 bases align to TRBD1. The germline V gene encodes CDR1 MNHEY and CDR2 SVGAGI. J lost 3 bases, V lost 8 bases, and 4 bases had no gene match. This CDR3 is 13 amino acids long. This chain's CDR3 is CASPDRVTDTQYF. The DNA for the CDR3 is TGTGCCAGCCCGGACAGGGTTACAGATACGCAGTATTTT.

This rearrangement joins TRBV5-6 to TRBJ1-3; D is uncertain. Germline lookup yields CDR1 SGHDT and CDR2 YYEEEE. This CDR3 comprises 15 residues. The germline V and J ends were trimmed by 2 bases and 4 bases, with 13 bases remaining between them. The CDR3 DNA follows: TGTGCCAGCAGCTTCTCGGTCTCCCCCGGAAACACCATATATTTT. It codes for CASSFSVSPGNTIYF.

This chain links TRBV18 with TRBJ2-7, with TRBD1 as a possible D gene (6 bases). The CDR3 has 12 amino acids. Looked up from germline, CDR1 is KGHSH and CDR2 is LQKENI. V lost 4 bases to trimming and J lost 4 bases, with 8 bases between them. The CDR3 spells CASSLQGYEQYF. The CDR3 coding sequence is TGTGCCAGCTCACTACAGGGATACGAGCAGTACTTC.

This clone came up once. The chain uses TRBV24-1 and TRBJ2-5, with 9 bases identical to TRBD2. Germline V CDR1 and CDR2: KGHDR, SFDVKD. This CDR3 is 16 amino acids long. The V and J ends lost 4 bases and 5 bases, in that order; junction bases with no gene match: 10. The CDR3 loop is CATSENSPREGETQYF. The CDR3 DNA follows: TGTGCCACCAGTGAGAACAGCCCGCGGGAGGGTGAGACCCAGTACTTC.

This sequence joins TRBV25-1 and TRBJ2-1, with 14 bases lining up with TRBD2. This CDR3 has 18 residues. The V gene end was trimmed by 1 base and the J gene end by 8 bases; junction bases not matched to a gene: 10. Germline assignment: CDR1 MGHDK and CDR2 SYGVNS. The CDR3 DNA follows: TGTGCCAGCAGTGAATTGGGACTAGCGGGAGACCACCCACATGAGCAGTTCTTC. The encoded protein is CASSELGLAGDHPHEQFF.

This chain joins TRBV21-1 and TRBJ2-3; the table's TRBD1 call for D was not verified on the DNA. TRBV21-1 is reported as a pseudogene. The length of the CDR3 is 15 residues. CDR3 in amino acids: CASSIPGTVSDTQYF. DNA for the CDR3: TGTGCCAGCAGCATTCCCGGGACAGTATCAGATACGCAGTATTTT.

The rearrangement joins TRBV9 to TRBJ1-3; D may be TRBD1 (6 bases). V lost 2 bases to trimming and J lost 2 bases, with 8 bases between them. The CDR3 is 14 amino acids. Germline loops: CDR1 SGDLS, CDR2 YYNGEE. The CDR3 coding sequence is TGTGCCAGCAGCGTGGACAGTCCTGGAAACACCATATATTTT. This translates into CASSVDSPGNTIYF.

The CDR3 DNA is TGTGCCAGCAGCCCGGAGCCGGCTTGGAGGCCCCAGCATTTT. Translating gives CASSPEPAWRPQHF. The J gene is TRBJ1-5, the V gene TRBV11-2; the D is unclear. V shed 5 bases and J shed 9 bases, with 17 bases lying between them. The CDR3 has 14 residues. The germline V gene has CDR1 SGHAT and CDR2 FQNNGV.

This chain links TRBV5-4 with TRBJ2-7; 13 bases map to TRBD2. J lost 3 bases, V lost 3 bases, and 3 bases had no gene match. This CDR3 is 15 amino acids long. CDR1 and CDR2 (germline): SGHNT, YYREEE (reference sequence). The DNA of the CDR3 is TGTGCCAGCAGCTCCGGGACTAGCGGGAACTACGAGCAGTACTTC. It specifies CASSSGTSGNYEQYF.

Concerning this clone itself: The same CDR3 also results from other DNA sequences found in this sample. This chain connects TRBV10-3 to TRBJ2-1; TRBD1 aligns across 7 bases. Germline CDR1 is ENHRY and CDR2 is SYGVKD. The CDR3 sequence is 12 residues long. V was clipped by 4 bases and J by 7 bases; unmatched bases: 1. The CDR3: CAISGQGNEQFF. The CDR3 DNA follows: TGTGCCATCAGTGGACAGGGTAATGAGCAGTTCTTC.

J is TRBJ2-1 and V is TRBV24-1; TRBD1 is a possible D gene (5 bases). The CDR3 is made up of 12 amino acids. Germline lookup yields CDR1 KGHDR and CDR2 SFDVKD. V gave up 2 bases and J gave up 8 bases, with 6 bases separating them. The CDR3, as DNA: TGTGCCACCAGTGATTGGACATATGAGCAGTTCTTC. Translated: CATSDWTYEQFF.

The chain combines TRBV3-1 (or the pseudogene TRBV3-2) with TRBJ2-2, with TRBD1 matching over 8 bases. V dropped 3 bases and J dropped 5; count of bases not matched to a gene: 5. This CDR3 contains 15 residues. Germline V gives CDR1 LGHDT, CDR2 YNNKEL (reference sequence). The CDR3 bases are TGTGCCAGCAGCCACAGGGGGCAAGTTACCGGGGAGCTGTTTTTT. Translated, it gives CASSHRGQVTGELFF.

The genes are TRBV19 and TRBJ2-5; 9 bases are shared with TRBD1. With V trimmed by 5 bases and J by 5 bases, 12 bases remained unmatched. From germline, CDR1 is LNHDA and CDR2 SQIVND (reference sequence). The CDR3 is made up of 16 amino acids. CDR3: CASSPNRDRAKETQYF. CDR3 sequence (DNA): TGTGCCAGTAGTCCAAACCGGGACAGGGCAAAGGAGACCCAGTACTTC.

This chain connects TRBV7-2 to TRBJ2-1; 13 bases are a match to TRBD2. Germline CDR1 SGHTA, CDR2 FQGNSA. This CDR3 is 16 amino acids long. Losses at the gene ends were 7 bases for V and 6 bases for J; bases not matched to a gene: 9. This CDR3 is CASTTAGLAGINEQFF. The CDR3 coding sequence is TGTGCCAGCACCACGGCGGGACTAGCGGGGATCAATGAGCAGTTCTTC.